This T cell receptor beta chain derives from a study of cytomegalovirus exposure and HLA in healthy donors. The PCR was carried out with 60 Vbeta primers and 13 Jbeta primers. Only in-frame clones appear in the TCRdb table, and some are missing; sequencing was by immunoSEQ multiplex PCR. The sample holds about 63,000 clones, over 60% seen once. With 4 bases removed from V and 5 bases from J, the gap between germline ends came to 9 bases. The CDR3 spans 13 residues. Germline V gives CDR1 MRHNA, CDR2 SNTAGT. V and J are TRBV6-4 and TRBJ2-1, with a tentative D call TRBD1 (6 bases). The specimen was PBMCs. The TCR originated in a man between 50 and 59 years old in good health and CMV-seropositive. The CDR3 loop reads CASSARDNNEQFF. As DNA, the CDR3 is TGTGCCAGCAGTGCCCGGGACAACAATGAGCAGTTCTTC.